This T cell receptor beta chain was recovered during a study of blood T cells in healthy people across ages. Ranging in age from about 6 to 95, the donors were healthy Caucasian individuals from Russia. Remarks on this clonotype: No antigen is known for it.

Study outcomes and limitations: Naive T cell percentage showed a strong correlation with the diversity of TCR beta.

A second PCR of 7 to 11 cycles used a sample-barcoded 5' primer and a J-beta primer mix. Each cDNA molecule received a tag from a template-switch adaptor that had 12 random nucleotides. All samples yielded 2.5 million or more CDR3-containing paired-end reads. TCRdb re-called the 5' RACE reads with MiXCR, one entry per CDR3 protein. The sample shows over a million distinct CDR3 sequences, approximately 38% of them seen only once. With 0 bases clipped from V and 6 bases from J, the junction kept 11 bases outside the gene matches. The CDR3 spans 16 residues. Germline V gene data show CDR1 as SGDLS and CDR2 as YYNGEE.

This chain joins TRBV9 and TRBJ1-2, with 7 bases matching TRBD1. The TCR originated in a woman younger than 30 in good health. The sequenced sample consisted of blood. The CDR3 DNA is TGTGCCAGCAGCGTAGCTACCCCCAGGGGGATAAATGGCTACACCTTC. Protein product: CASSVATPRGINGYTF. Combining the CDR3 with reference TRBV9 and TRBJ1-2 gives the whole variable domain DSGVTQTPKHLITATGQRVTLRCSPRSGDLSVYWYQQSLDQGLQFLIQYYNGEERAKGNILERFSAQQFPDLHSELNLSSLELGDSALYFCASSVATPRGINGYTFGSGTRLTVV.